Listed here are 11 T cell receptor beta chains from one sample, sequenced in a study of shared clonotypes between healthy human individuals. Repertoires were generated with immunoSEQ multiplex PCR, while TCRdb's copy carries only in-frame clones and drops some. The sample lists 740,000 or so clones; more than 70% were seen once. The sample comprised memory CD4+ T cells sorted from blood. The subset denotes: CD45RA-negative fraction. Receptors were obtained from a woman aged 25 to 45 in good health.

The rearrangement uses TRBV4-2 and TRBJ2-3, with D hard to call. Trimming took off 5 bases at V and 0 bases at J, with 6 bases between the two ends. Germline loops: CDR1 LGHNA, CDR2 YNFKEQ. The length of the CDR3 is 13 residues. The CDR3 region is CASSLWSTDTQYF. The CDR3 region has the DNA TGTGCCAGCAGCTTGTGGAGCACAGATACGCAGTATTTT.

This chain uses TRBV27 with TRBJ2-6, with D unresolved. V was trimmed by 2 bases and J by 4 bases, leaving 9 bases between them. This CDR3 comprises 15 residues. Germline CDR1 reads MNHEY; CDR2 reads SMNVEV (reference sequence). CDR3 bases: TGTGCCAGCAGTTTAGTTCCTTCCGGGGCCAACGTCCTGACTTTC. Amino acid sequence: CASSLVPSGANVLTF.

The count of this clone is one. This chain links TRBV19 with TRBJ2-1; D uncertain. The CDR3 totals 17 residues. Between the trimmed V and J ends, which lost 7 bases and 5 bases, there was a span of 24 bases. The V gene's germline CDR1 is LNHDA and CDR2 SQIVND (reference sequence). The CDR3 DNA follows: TGTGCCAGTACCCCCCGAGGATACTCAATGATGGACAATGAGCAGTTCTTC. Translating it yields CASTPRGYSMMDNEQFF.

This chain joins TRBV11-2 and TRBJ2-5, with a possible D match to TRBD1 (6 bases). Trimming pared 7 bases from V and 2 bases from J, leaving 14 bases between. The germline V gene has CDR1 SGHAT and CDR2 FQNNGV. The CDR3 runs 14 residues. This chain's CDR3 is CASTYGQPQETQYF. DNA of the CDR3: TGTGCCAGCACCTACGGACAGCCACAAGAGACCCAGTACTTC.

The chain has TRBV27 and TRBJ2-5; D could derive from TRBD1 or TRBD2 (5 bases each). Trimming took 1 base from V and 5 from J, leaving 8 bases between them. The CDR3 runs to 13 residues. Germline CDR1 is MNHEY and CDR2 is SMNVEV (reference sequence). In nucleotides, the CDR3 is TGTGCCAGCAGTTTATATGGGGACGAGACCCAGTACTTC. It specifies CASSLYGDETQYF.

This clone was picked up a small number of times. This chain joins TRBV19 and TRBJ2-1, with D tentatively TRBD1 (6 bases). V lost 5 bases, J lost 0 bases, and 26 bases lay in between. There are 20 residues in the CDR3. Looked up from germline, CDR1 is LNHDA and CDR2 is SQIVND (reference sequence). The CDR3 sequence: CASSLTTTTHRASSYNEQFF. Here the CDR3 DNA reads TGTGCCAGTAGTCTCACCACTACAACTCACAGGGCGAGCTCCTACAATGAGCAGTTCTTC.

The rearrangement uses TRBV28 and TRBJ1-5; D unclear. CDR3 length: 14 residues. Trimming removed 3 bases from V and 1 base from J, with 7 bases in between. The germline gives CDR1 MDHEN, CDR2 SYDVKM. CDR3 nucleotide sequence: TGTGCCAGCAGTTTCGTAGGGAGCAATCAGCCCCAGCATTTT. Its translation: CASSFVGSNQPQHF.

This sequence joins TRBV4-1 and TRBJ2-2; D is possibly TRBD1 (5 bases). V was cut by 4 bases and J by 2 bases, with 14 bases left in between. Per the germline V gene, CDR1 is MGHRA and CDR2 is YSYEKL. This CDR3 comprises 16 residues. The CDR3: CASSLTPGPNTGELFF. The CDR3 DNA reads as TGCGCCAGCAGCCTAACCCCAGGGCCCAACACCGGGGAGCTGTTTTTT.

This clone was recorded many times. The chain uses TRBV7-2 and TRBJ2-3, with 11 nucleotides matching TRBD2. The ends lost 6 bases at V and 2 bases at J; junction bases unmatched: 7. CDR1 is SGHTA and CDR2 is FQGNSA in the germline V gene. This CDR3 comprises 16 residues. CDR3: CASRTKLAGATDTQYF. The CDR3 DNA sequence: TGTGCCAGCAGGACTAAACTAGCGGGGGCCACAGATACGCAGTATTTT.

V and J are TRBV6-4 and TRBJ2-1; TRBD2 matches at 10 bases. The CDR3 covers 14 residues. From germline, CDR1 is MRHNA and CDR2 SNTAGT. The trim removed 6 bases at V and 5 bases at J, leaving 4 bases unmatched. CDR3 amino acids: CASSGTSDNNEQFF. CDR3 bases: TGTGCCAGCAGCGGGACTAGCGACAACAATGAGCAGTTCTTC.

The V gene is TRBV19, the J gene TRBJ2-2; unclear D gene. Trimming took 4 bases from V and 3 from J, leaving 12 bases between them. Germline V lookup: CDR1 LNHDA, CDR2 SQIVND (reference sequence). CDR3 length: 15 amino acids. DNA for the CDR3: TGTGCCAGTAGTACTCTCTCCGACGACACCGGGGAGCTGTTTTTT. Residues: CASSTLSDDTGELFF.